The T cell receptor beta chain described here comes from a study of blood T cells in healthy people across ages. Comment on this clonotype: Its antigen is not known.

For the second PCR, which ran for about 6 to 11 cycles, a sample-barcoded 5' primer and a J-beta primer mix were used. TCRdb reprocessed the 5' RACE reads with MiXCR, giving one entry per CDR3 protein. The table lists about 800,000 distinct CDR3 sequences, more than 20% of them singletons, with under 4.5% in the top ten. General study results and limits: Donor CMV infection status was unknown, possibly confounding age-related changes in expanded clonotypes.

Germline assignment: CDR1 SGHVS and CDR2 FQNEAQ. V was trimmed by 7 bases and J by 5 bases, leaving 14 bases between them. The CDR3 is made up of 13 amino acids. These data also formed part of another study, on T cells of mothers and their children.

The rearrangement links TRBV7-8 to TRBJ2-5; a possible D gene is TRBD2 (6 bases). The sequence was obtained from a boy aged 10-17 years in good health. Sequencing input: blood. CDR3 protein: CASTASVGETQYF. As DNA, the CDR3 is TGTGCCAGCACGGCTAGCGTAGGGGAGACCCAGTACTTC.